The TCR beta chain described here comes from a study of control samples from healthy donors and cancer patients. Method: immunoSEQ multiplex PCR; TCRdb's copy keeps in-frame clones and lacks some. The sample has some 120,000 clones, around 90% seen once. Germline loops: CDR1 SGHNT, CDR2 YENEEA. V was pared by 1 base and J by 5 bases, with 11 bases between. The CDR3 is made up of 14 amino acids. The chain joins TRBV11-3 to TRBJ2-5, with D possibly being TRBD1 or TRBD2 (7 bases each). Sequencing used blood. This clonotype was obtained from a man between 18 and 35 years old in good health. CDR3 DNA sequence: TGTGCCAGCAGCTTAGGACAGGGAGGGGAGACCCAGTACTTC. Translating gives CASSLGQGGETQYF.